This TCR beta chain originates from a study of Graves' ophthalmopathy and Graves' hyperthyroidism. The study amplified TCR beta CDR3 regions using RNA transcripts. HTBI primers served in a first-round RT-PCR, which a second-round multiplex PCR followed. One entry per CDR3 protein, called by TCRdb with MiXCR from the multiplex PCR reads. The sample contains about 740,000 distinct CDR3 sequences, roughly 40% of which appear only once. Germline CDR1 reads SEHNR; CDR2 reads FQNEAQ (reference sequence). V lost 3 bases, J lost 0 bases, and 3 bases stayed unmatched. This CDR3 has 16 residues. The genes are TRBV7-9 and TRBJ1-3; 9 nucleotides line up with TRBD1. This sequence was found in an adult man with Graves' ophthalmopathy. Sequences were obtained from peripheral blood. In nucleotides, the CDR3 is TGTGCCAGCAGCTTCGGGACAGGGAGCTCTGGAAACACCATATATTTT. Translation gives CASSFGTGSSGNTIYF.